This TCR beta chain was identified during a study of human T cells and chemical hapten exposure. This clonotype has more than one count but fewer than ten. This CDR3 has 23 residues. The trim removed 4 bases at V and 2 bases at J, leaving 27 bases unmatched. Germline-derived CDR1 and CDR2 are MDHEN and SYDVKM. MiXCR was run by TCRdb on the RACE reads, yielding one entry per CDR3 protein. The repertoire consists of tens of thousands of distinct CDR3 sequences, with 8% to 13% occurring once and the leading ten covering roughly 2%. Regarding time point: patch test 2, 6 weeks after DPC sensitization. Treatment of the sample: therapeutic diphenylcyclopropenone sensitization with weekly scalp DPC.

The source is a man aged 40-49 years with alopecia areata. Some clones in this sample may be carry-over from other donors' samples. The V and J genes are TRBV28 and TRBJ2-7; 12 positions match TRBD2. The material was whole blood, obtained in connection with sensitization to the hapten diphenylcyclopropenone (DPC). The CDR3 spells CASSSWPTLSGLAGPRNTYEQYF. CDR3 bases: TGTGCCAGCAGTTCCTGGCCGACACTCTCGGGACTAGCGGGCCCTCGAAATACCTACGAGCAGTACTTC.